These 21 T cell receptor beta chains originate from one sample sequenced in a study of radiation and T cells in renal cell carcinoma. This sample's time point: blood 2 weeks post-SBRT. Regarding treatment: 15 Gy SBRT to primary tumor, nephrectomy 4 weeks later. Assay used: immunoSEQ multiplex PCR; TCRdb lists only in-frame clones, some missing. The sample lists under 150,000 clones, approximately 80% seen once, with approximately 2% in the top ten. Material: blood, obtained from a patient whose treatment included radiotherapy and nephrectomy. The receptor source for this set is a woman aged 55-70 years with renal cell carcinoma.

The chain joins TRBV18 to TRBJ2-5; a possible D gene is TRBD1 (6 bases). V shed 1 base and J shed 4 bases, with 10 bases lying between them. The CDR3 length is 14 residues. CDR1 and CDR2 from the germline V gene are KGHSH and LQKENI. The CDR3 nucleotides read TGTGCCAGCTCACCACTCAGGGGTGGAGAGACCCAGTACTTC. Amino acids: CASSPLRGGETQYF.

The CDR3 is CASSRRDRNVSPLHF. The CDR3 DNA sequence: TGTGCCAGCAGTCGCCGGGACAGGAACGTTTCACCCCTCCACTTT. This rearrangement joins TRBV28 to TRBJ1-6; the match to TRBD1 covers 8 bases. With 5 bases clipped from V and 9 bases from J, the junction kept 9 bases outside the gene matches. The germline CDR1 and CDR2 sequences are MDHEN and SYDVKM. The CDR3 extends over 15 amino acids.

The chain couples TRBV6-5 to TRBJ2-6; D uncertain. Trimming removed 5 bases at V and 0 bases at J, with 5 bases between. Germline assignment: CDR1 MNHEY and CDR2 SVGAGI. CDR3 size: 14 residues. CDR3 bases: TGTGCCAGCAGTCCGAGCTCTGGGGCCAACGTCCTGACTTTC. Protein sequence: CASSPSSGANVLTF.

The genes are TRBV6-5 and TRBJ2-7, with a possible D match to TRBD1 (6 bases). In germline, CDR1 is MNHEY, CDR2 SVGAGI. CDR3 size: 16 residues. The germline V and J ends were trimmed by 4 bases and 0 bases, with 16 bases remaining between them. For the CDR3, the DNA is TGTGCCAGCAGTTCCTGGACAGCTTGGACCTCCTACGAGCAGTACTTC. Its translation is CASSSWTAWTSYEQYF.

The V and J genes are TRBV5-1 and TRBJ2-6, with D unclear. Germline lookup yields CDR1 SGHRS and CDR2 YFSETQ. With 5 bases removed from V and 0 bases from J, the gap between germline ends came to 6 bases. The CDR3 covers 14 residues. This CDR3 is CASSSDSGANVLTF. As DNA, the CDR3 is TGCGCCAGCAGTTCGGACTCTGGGGCCAACGTCCTGACTTTC.

This rearrangement joins TRBV10-3 to TRBJ2-3, with 9 nucleotides matching TRBD1. The CDR3 extends over 14 amino acids. The germline V gene has CDR1 ENHRY and CDR2 SYGVKD. Trimming cost V 6 bases and J 5 bases; bases outside gene matches: 6. The CDR3 loop is CAIRTGTGRDTQYF. The CDR3 bases are TGTGCCATCAGGACCGGGACAGGGAGAGATACGCAGTATTTT.

This clone showed up just a few times. This sequence joins TRBV5-4 and TRBJ1-6; D ambiguous. The V gene's germline CDR1 is SGHNT and CDR2 YYREEE (reference sequence). V lost 0 bases and J 7 bases, leaving 5 bases between the germline ends. This CDR3 region has 13 residues. The CDR3 sequence: CASSLVRNSPLHF. The CDR3 bases are TGTGCCAGCAGCTTGGTACGGAATTCACCCCTCCACTTT. Variable domain in full (rest from reference TRBV5-4 and TRBJ1-6): ETGVTQSPTHLIKTRGQQVTLRCSSQSGHNTVSWYQQALGQGPQFIFQYYREEENGRGNFPPRFSGLQFPNYSSELNVNALELDDSALYLCASSLVRNSPLHFGNGTRLTVT.

This clone has only a few counts. This chain links TRBV5-4 with TRBJ2-7, with 9 bases matching TRBD1. Germline V gene sequence: CDR1 SGHNT, CDR2 YYREEE (reference sequence). J gave up 2 bases and V 0 bases, and 3 bases lay outside the gene matches. The CDR3 sequence is 15 residues long. CDR3 coding DNA: TGTGCCAGCAGCTTGGACAGGGGGCTGCCCTACGAGCAGTACTTC. Protein sequence: CASSLDRGLPYEQYF.

The chain is built from TRBV6-1 and TRBJ1-1, with unresolved D. Germline CDR1 MNHNS, CDR2 SASEGT. The V end lost 3 bases, the J end lost 6 bases, and 20 bases lay between the germline ends. The CDR3 has 16 residues. CDR3: CASSETGNLKRAEAFF. For the CDR3, the DNA is TGTGCCAGCAGTGAGACCGGGAATCTAAAACGAGCTGAAGCTTTCTTT.

The rearrangement joins TRBV28 to TRBJ2-3, with 8 positions matching TRBD2. The V gene end was trimmed by 2 bases and the J gene end by 8 bases; junction bases not matched to a gene: 6. This CDR3 contains 14 residues. CDR1 and CDR2 from the germline V gene are MDHEN and SYDVKM. The CDR3 region is CASSLAGGGGTQYF. CDR3 nucleotide sequence: TGTGCCAGCAGTTTAGCGGGGGGAGGTGGTACGCAGTATTTT.

This sequence joins TRBV7-2 and TRBJ2-7; D is undetermined. Germline loops: CDR1 SGHTA, CDR2 FQGNSA. V shed 5 bases and J shed 9 bases, with 20 bases lying between them. The CDR3 consists of 14 residues. CDR3 coding DNA: TGTGCCAGCAGCCTAGACGGACCCGGGCAAGTGCAGTACTTC. The encoded protein is CASSLDGPGQVQYF.

This rearrangement joins TRBV5-1 to TRBJ1-1, with 7 bases aligning to TRBD1. Germline CDR1 reads SGHRS; CDR2 reads YFSETQ. This CDR3 contains 15 residues. The trim removed 4 bases at V and 5 bases at J, leaving 11 bases unmatched. CDR3: CASSPEGAAFTEAFF. The CDR3 bases are TGCGCCAGCAGCCCCGAGGGGGCGGCCTTTACTGAAGCTTTCTTT.

The J gene is TRBJ2-3, the V gene TRBV13, with TRBD2 matching over 12 bases. V gave up 5 bases and J gave up 2 bases; unmatched junction bases: 2. The germline CDR1 and CDR2 sequences are PRHDT and FYEKMQ (reference sequence). There are 15 residues in the CDR3. CDR3 sequence: CASSRLAGDTDTQYF. The DNA for the CDR3 is TGTGCCAGCAGCCGACTAGCGGGAGACACAGATACGCAGTATTTT. Together with reference TRBV13 and TRBJ2-3, the CDR3 gives the full variable domain: AAGVIQSPRHLIKEKRETATLKCYPIPRHDTVYWYQQGPGQDPQFLISFYEKMQSDKGSIPDRFSAQQFSDYHSELNMSSLELGDSALYFCASSRLAGDTDTQYFGPGTRLTVL.

The chain links TRBV19 to TRBJ1-1; D uncertain. The V and J ends lost 0 bases and 4 bases respectively, with 9 bases between them. This CDR3 comprises 14 residues. CDR1 LNHDA and CDR2 SQIVND come from the germline V gene (reference sequence). CDR3 sequence: CASSIDLRGTEAFF. DNA of the CDR3: TGTGCCAGTAGTATAGATCTCCGGGGCACTGAAGCTTTCTTT.

The genes are TRBV19 and TRBJ2-3, with D possibly matching TRBD1 (6 bases). Germline V gene lookup returns CDR1 LNHDA and CDR2 SQIVND (reference sequence). The V gene lost 8 bases and the J gene lost 3 bases, with 15 bases spanning the gap. The length of the CDR3 is 14 residues. The CDR3 DNA is TGTGCCAGTTCAAGGGCAGGGGAAACAGATACGCAGTATTTT. Its protein product is CASSRAGETDTQYF.

The chain recombines TRBV5-4 with TRBJ2-1, with 8 bases lining up with TRBD1. CDR1 is SGHNT and CDR2 is YYREEE in the germline V gene (reference sequence). V lost 0 bases to trimming and J lost 2 bases; unmatched junction nucleotides: 4. CDR3 length: 16 amino acids. CDR3 nucleotide sequence: TGTGCCAGCAGCTTGGGGGGACAGGTTACCTACAATGAGCAGTTCTTC. The encoded protein is CASSLGGQVTYNEQFF.

This rearrangement joins TRBV11-2 to TRBJ1-5; D not certain. V was shortened by 3 bases and J by 4 bases, with 7 bases between the two germline ends. This CDR3 comprises 13 residues. Germline CDR1 and CDR2: SGHAT and FQNNGV. CDR3 in DNA: TGTGCCAGCAGCTTCGGGGAAAATCAGCCCCAGCATTTT. Its translation: CASSFGENQPQHF.

There are a few counts of this clone. V and J are TRBV25-1 and TRBJ1-4, with 7 bases matching TRBD1. Trimming at V came to 6 bases and at J to 8 bases, leaving 9 bases not matched to a gene. Germline CDR1 MGHDK, CDR2 SYGVNS. The CDR3 loop spans 14 amino acids. The CDR3 here is CASSRQGPYEKLFF. The CDR3 DNA reads TGTGCCAGCAGCCGACAGGGACCCTACGAAAAACTGTTTTTT.

This clone was detected a few times. The genes are TRBV23-1 and TRBJ1-4, with 7 bases identical to TRBD1. TRBV23-1 is reported as an ORF; its role is uncertain. CDR3 length equals 19 residues. After removal of 4 bases from V and 9 bases from J, the junction contained 23 bases not matched to a gene. In DNA form, the CDR3 reads TGCGCCAGCAGTCGACCCATCGACAGGGTATCGGATGCGGGCCAAAAACTGTTTTTT. It translates to CASSRPIDRVSDAGQKLFF.

The V gene is TRBV7-9, the J gene TRBJ1-1; tentatively, D is TRBD1 (5 bases). The ends were cut back, 5 bases at V and 5 bases at J, with 12 bases in the middle. Germline loops: CDR1 SEHNR, CDR2 FQNEAQ (reference sequence). This CDR3 comprises 13 residues. CDR3 protein: CASSLREGTEAFF. CDR3 in DNA: TGTGCCAGCAGCCTCAGGGAGGGGACTGAAGCTTTCTTT.

V usage is TRBV6-1 and J usage is TRBJ1-2; perhaps TRBD1 as D (5 bases). Trimming took off 0 bases at V and 7 bases at J, with 15 bases between the two ends. This CDR3 is built from 15 residues. CDR1 is MNHNS, CDR2 SASEGT, per germline. The CDR3 sequence is CASSEARDSRGGYTF. CDR3 coding DNA: TGTGCCAGCAGTGAAGCGAGGGACTCAAGGGGTGGCTACACCTTC.